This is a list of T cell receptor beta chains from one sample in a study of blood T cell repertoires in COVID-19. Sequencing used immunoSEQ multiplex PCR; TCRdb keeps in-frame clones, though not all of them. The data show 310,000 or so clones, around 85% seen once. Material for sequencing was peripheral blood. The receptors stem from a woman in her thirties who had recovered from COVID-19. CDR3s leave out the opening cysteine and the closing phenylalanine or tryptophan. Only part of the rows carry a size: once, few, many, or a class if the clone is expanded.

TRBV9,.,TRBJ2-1,ASAKGRGFYNEQF
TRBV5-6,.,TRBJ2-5,ASSLLSGGKETQY
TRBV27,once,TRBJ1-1,ASSRRDTRLEAF
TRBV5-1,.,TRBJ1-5,ASSPQGNQPQH
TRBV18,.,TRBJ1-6,ASSPKEGAISPLH
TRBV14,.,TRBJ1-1,ASSQKQNTEAF
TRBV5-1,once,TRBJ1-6,ASSLAGGGRSPLH
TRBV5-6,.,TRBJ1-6,ASSLEGQWAGSPLH
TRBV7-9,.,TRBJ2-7,ASSSPRTGEPYEQY
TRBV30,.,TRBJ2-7,AWSDNVASYEQY
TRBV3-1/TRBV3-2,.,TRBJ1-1,ASSSRDRASKAF
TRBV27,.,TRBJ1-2,ASSLGAGDINGYT
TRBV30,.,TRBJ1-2,AWGEGVYGYT
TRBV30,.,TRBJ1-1,AWNEGAQPEAF
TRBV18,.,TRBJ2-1,ASSPVGGRAYNEQF
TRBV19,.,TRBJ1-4,ASSPRQSTNEKLF
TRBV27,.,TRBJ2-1,ASSGTSGIQYNEQF
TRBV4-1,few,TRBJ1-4,ASSQTDRGEKLF
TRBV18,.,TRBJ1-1,ASSPQGRLGAF
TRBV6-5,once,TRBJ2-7,ASLDPGTPYEQY
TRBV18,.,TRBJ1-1,ASSPTDLTGAF
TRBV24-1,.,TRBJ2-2,ATSPIGGARNTGELF
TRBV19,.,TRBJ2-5,ASSLGGKETQY
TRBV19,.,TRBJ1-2,ASRTTGWDGYT
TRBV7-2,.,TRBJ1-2,ASSLGGGPYGYT
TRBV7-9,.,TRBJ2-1,ASSLGQATSYNEQF
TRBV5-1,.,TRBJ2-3,ASSARGLNTDTQY
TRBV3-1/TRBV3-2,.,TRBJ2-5,ASSQGIGVQETQY
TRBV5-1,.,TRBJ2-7,ASSSEISSYEQY
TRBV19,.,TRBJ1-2,ASSIGDRRPNYGYT
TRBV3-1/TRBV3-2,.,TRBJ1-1,ASSHRDRVTEAF
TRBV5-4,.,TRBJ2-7,ASSFVAGKQY
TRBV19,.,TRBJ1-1,ASSTGVHTEAF
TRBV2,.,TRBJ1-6,ASSLTQQGANSPLH
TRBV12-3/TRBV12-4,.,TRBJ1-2,ASSFGIGYT
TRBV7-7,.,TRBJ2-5,ASSPTGAQETQY
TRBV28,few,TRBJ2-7,ASRARIGRAYEQY
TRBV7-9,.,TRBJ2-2,ASSFSEGAGTGELF
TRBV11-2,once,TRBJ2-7,ASSPSGKGAYEQY
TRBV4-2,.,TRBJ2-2,ASSQEGTGTYTGELF
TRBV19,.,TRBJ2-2,ASSIGTSVVGTGELF
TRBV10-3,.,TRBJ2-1,ATHKQGSYNEQF
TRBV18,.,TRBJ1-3,ASSPETGIDSGNTIY
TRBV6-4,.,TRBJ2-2,AIKPSITSGRYTGELF
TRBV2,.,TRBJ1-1,ASRHPAQGNTEAF
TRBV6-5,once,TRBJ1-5,ATVDRDRGNQPQH